This TCR beta chain was recovered during a study of blood T cells in healthy people across ages. Investigators took ten milliliters of peripheral blood from every donor. The CDR3 extends over 12 amino acids. Trimming took off 6 bases at V and 3 bases at J, with 12 bases between the two ends. Germline-derived CDR1 and CDR2 are SQVTM and ANQGSEA. For the second PCR, which ran for about 7 to 12 cycles, a sample-barcoded 5' primer and a J-beta primer mix were used. Every single cDNA molecule received a tag from a template-switch adaptor with 12 random nucleotides. TCRdb reanalysed the 5' RACE reads using MiXCR and keeps one entry per CDR3 protein. The sample yields 650,000 or so distinct CDR3 sequences, roughly half seen once.

The chain recombines TRBV29-1 with TRBJ2-7; TRBD2 is a possible D gene (6 bases). The source material was blood. This sequence originates from a woman at least 80 years old in good health. In nucleotides, the CDR3 is TGCAGCGTCGTTAGTAGCGGCTACGAGCAGTACTTC. This gives the protein CSVVSSGYEQYF.